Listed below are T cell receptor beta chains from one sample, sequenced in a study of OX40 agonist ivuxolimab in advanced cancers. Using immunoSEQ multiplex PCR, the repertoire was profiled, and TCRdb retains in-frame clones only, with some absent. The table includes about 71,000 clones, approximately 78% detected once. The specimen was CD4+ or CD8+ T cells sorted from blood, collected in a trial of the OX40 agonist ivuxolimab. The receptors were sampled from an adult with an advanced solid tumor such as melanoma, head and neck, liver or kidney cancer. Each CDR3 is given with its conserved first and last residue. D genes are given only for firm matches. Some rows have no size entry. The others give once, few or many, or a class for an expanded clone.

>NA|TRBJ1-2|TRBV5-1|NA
TGCGCCAGCAGCCAGGAGCCGAGGGCCGATAAGGGCTACACCTTC
CASSQEPRADKGYTF
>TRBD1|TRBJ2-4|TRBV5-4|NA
TGTGCCAGCAGTCAGTTGGGACAGGGGAGCAAAAACATTCAGTACTTC
CASSQLGQGSKNIQYF
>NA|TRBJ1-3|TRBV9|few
TGTGCCAGCAGCGTAGGGAGGGGCTCTGGAAACACCATATATTTT
CASSVGRGSGNTIYF
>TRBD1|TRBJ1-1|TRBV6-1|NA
TGTGCCAGCAGTCCGACAGGGAGTACCACTGAAGCTTTCTTT
CASSPTGSTTEAFF
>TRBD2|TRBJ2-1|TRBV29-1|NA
TGCAGCGCCCGAGCGGGAGGGGTCTACAATGAGCAGTTCTTC
CSARAGGVYNEQFF
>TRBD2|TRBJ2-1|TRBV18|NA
TGTGCCAGCTCACCACCGCAAACTAGCGGGGTCAATGAGCAGTTCTTC
CASSPPQTSGVNEQFF
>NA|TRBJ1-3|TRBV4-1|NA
TGCGCCAGCAGCCTCGGTGGGGATGGAAACACCATATATTTT
CASSLGGDGNTIYF
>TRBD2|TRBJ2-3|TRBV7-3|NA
TGTGCCAGCAGCCAGCGGGAGAGCACAGATACGCAGTATTTT
CASSQRESTDTQYF
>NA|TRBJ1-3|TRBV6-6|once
TGTGCCAGCAGCGACCCCCAGGGAGGAAACACCATATATTTT
CASSDPQGGNTIYF
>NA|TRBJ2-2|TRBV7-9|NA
TGTGCCAGCAGCTTAGTAATAGGGAACACCGGGGAGCTGTTTTTT
CASSLVIGNTGELFF
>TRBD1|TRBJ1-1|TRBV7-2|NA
TGTGCCAGCAGCTTCCTACAGGGGCAAGAAGCTTTCTTT
CASSFLQGQEAFF
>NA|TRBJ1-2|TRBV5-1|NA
TGCGCCAGCAGCTTGGCGGAACAGGGACCAATCGGTGGCTACACCTTC
CASSLAEQGPIGGYTF
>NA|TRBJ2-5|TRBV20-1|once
TGCAGTGCTAGCCCCGGACAGACCCAGTACTTC
CSASPGQTQYF
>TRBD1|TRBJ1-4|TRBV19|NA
TGTGCCAGTAGTATCAGGGGGCGAGGTGAAAAACTGTTTTTT
CASSIRGRGEKLFF
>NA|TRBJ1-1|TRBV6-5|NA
TGTGCCAGCAGTTACACAACCAGGGAGGTGATCGCTTTCTTT
CASSYTTREVIAFF
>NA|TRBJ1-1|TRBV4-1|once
TGCGCCAGCAGCCCGGGTTGGGGGGGTTTAAACACTGAAGCTTTCTTT
CASSPGWGGLNTEAFF
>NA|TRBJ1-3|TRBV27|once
TGTGCCAGCAGATATCACGTGTCGATGATCGGAGGGGTACCCTCTGGAAACACCATATATTTT
CASRYHVSMIGGVPSGNTIYF